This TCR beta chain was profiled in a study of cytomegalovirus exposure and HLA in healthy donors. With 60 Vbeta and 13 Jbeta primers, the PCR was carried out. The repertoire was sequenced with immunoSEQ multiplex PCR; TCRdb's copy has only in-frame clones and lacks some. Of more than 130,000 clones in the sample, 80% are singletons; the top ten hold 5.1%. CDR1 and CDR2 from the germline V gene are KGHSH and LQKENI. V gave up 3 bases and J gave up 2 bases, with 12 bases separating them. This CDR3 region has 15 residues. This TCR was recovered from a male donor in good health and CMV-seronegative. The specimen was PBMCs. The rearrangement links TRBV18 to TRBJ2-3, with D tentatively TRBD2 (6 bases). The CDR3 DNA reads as TGTGCCAGCTCACCCTCGGAGGGCCTCACAGATACGCAGTATTTT. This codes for CASSPSEGLTDTQYF.